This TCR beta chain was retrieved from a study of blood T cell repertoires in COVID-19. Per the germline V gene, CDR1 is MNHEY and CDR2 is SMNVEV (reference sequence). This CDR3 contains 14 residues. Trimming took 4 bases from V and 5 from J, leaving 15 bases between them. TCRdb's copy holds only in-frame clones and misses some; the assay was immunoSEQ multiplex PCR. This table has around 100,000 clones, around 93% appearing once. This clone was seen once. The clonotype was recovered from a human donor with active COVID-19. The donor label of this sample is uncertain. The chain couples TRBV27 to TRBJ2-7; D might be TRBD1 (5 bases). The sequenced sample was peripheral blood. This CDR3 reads CASSSLAGLNEQYF. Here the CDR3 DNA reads TGTGCCAGCAGTTCGCTTGCAGGGTTAAACGAGCAGTACTTC.